This TCR beta chain was sequenced for a study of beta chain features in type 1 diabetes. About the study: Across the samples, over 85 million sorted cells were examined in total.

This clone was observed a few times. Since all of the isolated RNA was reverse transcribed, expressed TCRB transcripts were what got sequenced. Sequencing was performed with immunoSEQ multiplex PCR; in TCRdb, only in-frame clones are kept and a portion is missing. The table lists over 700,000 clones, about a sixth of them singletons, with 0.02% to 0.025% in the top ten. The V end lost 3 bases, the J end lost 0 bases, and 14 bases lay between the germline ends. Germline loops: CDR1 SGHTA, CDR2 FQGNSA. The CDR3 covers 16 residues. The source is a woman between 18 and 30 years old in good health. The V gene is TRBV7-2, the J gene TRBJ2-5; weak D call: TRBD2 (5 bases). The sample was naive CD4+ T cells from blood. CDR3 in amino acids: CASSLGRSRYQETQYF. In DNA, the CDR3 is TGTGCCAGCAGCTTGGGGAGAAGCAGGTACCAAGAGACCCAGTACTTC.